The rows below give T cell receptor beta chains drawn from one sample of a study of blood T cell repertoires in COVID-19. The table came from immunoSEQ multiplex PCR; TCRdb's copy has only in-frame clones and leaves some out. The data hold about 300,000 clones, with approximately 88% observed a single time. The specimen sequenced was peripheral blood. The receptors were gathered from a woman in her thirties who had recovered from COVID-19. CDR3s include the opening cysteine and the closing phenylalanine or tryptophan. Each record gives: V gene, J gene, CDR3 protein.

V gene: TRBV28; J gene: TRBJ1-1; CDR3 protein: CASSFGGVDTEAFF
V gene: TRBV5-1; J gene: TRBJ1-2; CDR3 protein: CASSRQDRYGYTF
V gene: TRBV27; J gene: TRBJ1-2; CDR3 protein: CASSFLDGINYGYTF
V gene: TRBV28; J gene: TRBJ1-3; CDR3 protein: CASSLSSILFSGNTIYF
V gene: TRBV2; J gene: TRBJ1-1; CDR3 protein: CASIWDTTGNTEAFF
V gene: TRBV5-1; J gene: TRBJ2-1; CDR3 protein: CASSPGTGYEQFF
V gene: TRBV5-7; J gene: TRBJ1-6; CDR3 protein: CASTNQWRLRSPLHF
V gene: TRBV6-4; J gene: TRBJ2-3; CDR3 protein: CASSDLTGTSTDTQYF
V gene: TRBV6-1; J gene: TRBJ1-5; CDR3 protein: CASSEGTVYSNQPQHF
V gene: TRBV13; J gene: TRBJ2-3; CDR3 protein: CASSSVTSSTDTQYF
V gene: TRBV28; J gene: TRBJ1-2; CDR3 protein: CASSFQNYGYTF
V gene: TRBV5-1; J gene: TRBJ1-6; CDR3 protein: CASSLGQGNNSPLHF
V gene: TRBV11-2; J gene: TRBJ2-7; CDR3 protein: CASSERTDPYEQYF
V gene: TRBV27; J gene: TRBJ1-6; CDR3 protein: CASSYRGGSPLHF
V gene: TRBV7-2; J gene: TRBJ1-5; CDR3 protein: CASSLEVGVGQPQHF
V gene: TRBV4-2; J gene: TRBJ2-1; CDR3 protein: CASSQVGGADNEQFF
V gene: TRBV20-1; J gene: TRBJ2-5; CDR3 protein: CSASARGQETQYF
V gene: TRBV6-4; J gene: TRBJ2-3; CDR3 protein: CASSDGQSSTDTQYF
V gene: TRBV30; J gene: TRBJ1-1; CDR3 protein: CAWSAPSTGKVTEAFF
V gene: TRBV28; J gene: TRBJ1-2; CDR3 protein: CASSSVGQEVYGYTF
V gene: TRBV2; J gene: TRBJ1-2; CDR3 protein: CASSEGRGNYGYTF
V gene: TRBV28; J gene: TRBJ1-5; CDR3 protein: CASSSSGRPQHF
V gene: TRBV6-2/TRBV6-3; J gene: TRBJ1-2; CDR3 protein: CASSYSRAGYGYTF
V gene: TRBV5-5; J gene: TRBJ2-7; CDR3 protein: CASSYPGTGAYEQYF
V gene: TRBV5-1; J gene: TRBJ2-3; CDR3 protein: CASSSIAGRDTQYF
V gene: TRBV27; J gene: TRBJ1-1; CDR3 protein: CATGTRFEAFF
V gene: TRBV2; J gene: TRBJ1-1; CDR3 protein: CASMRAPMNTEAFF
V gene: TRBV28; J gene: TRBJ2-2; CDR3 protein: CASSLPSGNTGELFF
V gene: TRBV6-6; J gene: TRBJ1-5; CDR3 protein: CASSYGGQGAFQPQHF
V gene: TRBV18; J gene: TRBJ2-5; CDR3 protein: CASSPRAQETQYF
V gene: TRBV5-1; J gene: TRBJ2-5; CDR3 protein: CASSSGTSGGVQETQYF
V gene: TRBV5-5; J gene: TRBJ1-6; CDR3 protein: CASSLGPGSPLHF
V gene: TRBV29-1; J gene: TRBJ1-2; CDR3 protein: CSVWGQGYGYTF